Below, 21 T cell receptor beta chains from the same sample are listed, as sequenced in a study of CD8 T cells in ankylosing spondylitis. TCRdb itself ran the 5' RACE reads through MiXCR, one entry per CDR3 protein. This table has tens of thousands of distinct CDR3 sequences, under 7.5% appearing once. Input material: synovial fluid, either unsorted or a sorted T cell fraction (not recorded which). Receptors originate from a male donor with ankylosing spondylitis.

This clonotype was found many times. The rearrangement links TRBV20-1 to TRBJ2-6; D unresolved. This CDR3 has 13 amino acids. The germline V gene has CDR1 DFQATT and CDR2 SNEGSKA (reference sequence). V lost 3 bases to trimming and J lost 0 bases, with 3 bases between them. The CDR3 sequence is CSARLSGANVLTF. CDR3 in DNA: TGCAGTGCTAGGCTCTCTGGGGCCAACGTCCTGACTTTC.

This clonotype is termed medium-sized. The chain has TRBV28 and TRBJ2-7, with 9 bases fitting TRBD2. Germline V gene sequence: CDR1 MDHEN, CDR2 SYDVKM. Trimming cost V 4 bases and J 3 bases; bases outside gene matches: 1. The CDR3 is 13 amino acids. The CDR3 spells CASSSSGNYEQYF. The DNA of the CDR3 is TGTGCCAGCAGTTCTAGCGGGAACTACGAGCAGTACTTC.

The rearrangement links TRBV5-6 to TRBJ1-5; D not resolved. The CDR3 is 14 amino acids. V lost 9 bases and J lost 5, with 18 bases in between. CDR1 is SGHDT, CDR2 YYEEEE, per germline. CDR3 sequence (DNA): TGTGCCATGGGCCCCGTGGGAGAGGATCAGCCCCAGCATTTT. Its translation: CAMGPVGEDQPQHF.

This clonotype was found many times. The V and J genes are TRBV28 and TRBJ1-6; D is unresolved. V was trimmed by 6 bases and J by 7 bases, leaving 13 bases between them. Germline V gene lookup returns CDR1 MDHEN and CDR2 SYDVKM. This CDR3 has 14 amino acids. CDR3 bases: TGTGCCAGCAGAATGGAGGGTCACAATTCACCCCTCCACTTT. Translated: CASRMEGHNSPLHF.

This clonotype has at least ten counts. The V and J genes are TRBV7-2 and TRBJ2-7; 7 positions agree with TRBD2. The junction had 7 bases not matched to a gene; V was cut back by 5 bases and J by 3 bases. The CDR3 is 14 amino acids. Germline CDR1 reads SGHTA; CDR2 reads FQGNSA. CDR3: CASSRPGGYYEQYF. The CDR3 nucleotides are TGTGCCAGCAGCCGACCGGGGGGTTACTACGAGCAGTACTTC.

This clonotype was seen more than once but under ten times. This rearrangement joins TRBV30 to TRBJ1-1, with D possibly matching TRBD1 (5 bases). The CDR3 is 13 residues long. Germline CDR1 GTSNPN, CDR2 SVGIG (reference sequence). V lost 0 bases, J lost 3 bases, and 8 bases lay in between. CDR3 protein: CAWSVGVDTEAFF. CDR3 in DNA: TGTGCCTGGAGTGTAGGGGTCGACACTGAAGCTTTCTTT.

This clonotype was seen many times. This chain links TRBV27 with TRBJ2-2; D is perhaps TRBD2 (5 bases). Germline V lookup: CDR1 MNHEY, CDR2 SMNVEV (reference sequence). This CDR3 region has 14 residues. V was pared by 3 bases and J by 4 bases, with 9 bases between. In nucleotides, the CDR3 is TGTGCCAGCAGTTTCAGAGGGATCACCGGGGAGCTGTTTTTT. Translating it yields CASSFRGITGELFF.

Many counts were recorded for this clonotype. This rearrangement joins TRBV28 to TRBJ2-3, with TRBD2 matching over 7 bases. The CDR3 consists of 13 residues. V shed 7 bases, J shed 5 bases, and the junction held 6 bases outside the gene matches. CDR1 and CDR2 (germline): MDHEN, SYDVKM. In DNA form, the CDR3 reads TGTGCCAGCACCACAGGCGGGGGAGATACGCAGTATTTT. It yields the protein CASTTGGGDTQYF.

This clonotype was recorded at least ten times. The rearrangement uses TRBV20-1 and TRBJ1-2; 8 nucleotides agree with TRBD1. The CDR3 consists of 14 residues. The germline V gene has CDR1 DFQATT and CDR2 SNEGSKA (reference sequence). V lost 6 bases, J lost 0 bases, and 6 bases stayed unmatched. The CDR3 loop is CSAIGQGANYGYTF. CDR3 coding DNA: TGCAGTGCAATTGGACAGGGCGCTAACTATGGCTACACCTTC.

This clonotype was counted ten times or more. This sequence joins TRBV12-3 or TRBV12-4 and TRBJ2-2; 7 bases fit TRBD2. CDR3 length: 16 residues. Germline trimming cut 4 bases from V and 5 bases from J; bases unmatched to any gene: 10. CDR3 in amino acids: CASSSLGGGTTGELFF. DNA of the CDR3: TGTGCCAGCAGTTCTTTGGGGGGAGGGACGACCGGGGAGCTGTTTTTT.

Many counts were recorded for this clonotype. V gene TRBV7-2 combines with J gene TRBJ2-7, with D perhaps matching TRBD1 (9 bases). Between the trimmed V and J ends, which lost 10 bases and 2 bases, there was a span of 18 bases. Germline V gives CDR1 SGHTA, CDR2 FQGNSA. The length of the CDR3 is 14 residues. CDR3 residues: CATSGGTGPYEQYF. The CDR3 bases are TGTGCCACCTCGGGGGGGACAGGGCCCTACGAGCAGTACTTC.

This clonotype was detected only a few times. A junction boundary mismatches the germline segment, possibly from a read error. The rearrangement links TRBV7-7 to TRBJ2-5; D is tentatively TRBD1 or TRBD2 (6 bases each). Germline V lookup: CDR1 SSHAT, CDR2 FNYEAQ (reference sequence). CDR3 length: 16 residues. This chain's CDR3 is CASSPRGPTGEETQYF. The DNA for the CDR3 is TGTGCTAGCAGCCCACGGGGGCCCACAGGCGAAGAGACCCAGTACTTC.

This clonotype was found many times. Here the CDR3 reads CASSFLFNQPQHF. CDR3 nucleotides: TGTGCCAGCAGTTTCCTATTCAATCAGCCCCAGCATTTT. The chain couples TRBV28 to TRBJ1-5; D call uncertain. Germline V lookup: CDR1 MDHEN, CDR2 SYDVKM. Trimming pared 3 bases from V and 3 bases from J, leaving 6 bases between. The CDR3 loop spans 13 amino acids.

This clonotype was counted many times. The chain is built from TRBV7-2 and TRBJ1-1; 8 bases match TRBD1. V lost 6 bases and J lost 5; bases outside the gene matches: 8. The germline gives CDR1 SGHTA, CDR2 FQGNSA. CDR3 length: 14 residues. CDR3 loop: CASSQDRVRTEAFF. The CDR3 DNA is TGTGCCAGCAGTCAGGACAGGGTACGGACTGAAGCTTTCTTT.

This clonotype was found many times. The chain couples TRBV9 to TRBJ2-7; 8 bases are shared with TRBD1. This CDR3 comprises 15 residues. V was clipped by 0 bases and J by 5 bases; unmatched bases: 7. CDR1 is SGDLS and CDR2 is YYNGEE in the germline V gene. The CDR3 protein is CASSVGGQGSHEQYF. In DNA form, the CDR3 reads TGTGCCAGCAGCGTAGGTGGACAGGGTTCCCACGAGCAGTACTTC.

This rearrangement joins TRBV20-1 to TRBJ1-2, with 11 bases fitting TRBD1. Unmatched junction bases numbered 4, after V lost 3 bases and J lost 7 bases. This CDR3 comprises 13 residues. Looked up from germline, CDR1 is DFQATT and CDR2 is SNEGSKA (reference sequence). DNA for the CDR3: TGCAGTGCTAGCGAGGACAGGGGGCCTGGCTACACCTTC. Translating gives CSASEDRGPGYTF.

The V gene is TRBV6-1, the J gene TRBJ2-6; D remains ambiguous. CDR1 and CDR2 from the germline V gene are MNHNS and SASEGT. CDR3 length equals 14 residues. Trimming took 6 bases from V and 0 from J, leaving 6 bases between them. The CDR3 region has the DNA TGTGCCAGCAGAGGGTTCTCTGGGGCCAACGTCCTGACTTTC. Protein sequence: CASRGFSGANVLTF.

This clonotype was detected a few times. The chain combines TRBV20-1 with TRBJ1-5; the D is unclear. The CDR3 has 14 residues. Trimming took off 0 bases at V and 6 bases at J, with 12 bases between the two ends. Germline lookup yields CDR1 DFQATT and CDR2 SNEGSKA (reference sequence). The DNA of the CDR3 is TGCAGTGCTAGAGATGTCAGGAAGCGTCAGCCCCAGCATTTT. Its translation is CSARDVRKRQPQHF.

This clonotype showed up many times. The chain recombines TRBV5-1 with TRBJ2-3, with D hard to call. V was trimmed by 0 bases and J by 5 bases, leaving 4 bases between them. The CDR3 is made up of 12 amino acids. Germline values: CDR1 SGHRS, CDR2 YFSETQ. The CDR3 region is CASSLVRDTQYF. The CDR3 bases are TGCGCCAGCAGCTTGGTTAGAGATACGCAGTATTTT.

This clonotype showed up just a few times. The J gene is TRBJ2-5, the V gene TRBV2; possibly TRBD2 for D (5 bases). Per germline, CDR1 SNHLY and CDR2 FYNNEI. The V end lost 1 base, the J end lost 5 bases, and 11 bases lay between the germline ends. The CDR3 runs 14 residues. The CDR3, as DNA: TGTGCCAGCAGTGAAGACGCTTGGGAGGAGACCCAGTACTTC. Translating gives CASSEDAWEETQYF.

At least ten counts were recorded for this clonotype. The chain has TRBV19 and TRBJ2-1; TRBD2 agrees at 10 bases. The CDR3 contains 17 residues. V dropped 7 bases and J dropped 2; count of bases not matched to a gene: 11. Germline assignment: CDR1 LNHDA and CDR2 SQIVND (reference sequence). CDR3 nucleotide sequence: TGTGCCAGTAAGGGATGGACTAGCGGAGGGCCCTACAATGAGCAGTTCTTC. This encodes CASKGWTSGGPYNEQFF.